A selection of T cell receptor beta chains follows, all from one sample in a study of T cells in narcolepsy. TCRdb's copy holds only in-frame clones and misses some; the assay was immunoSEQ multiplex PCR. The sample has tens of thousands of clones, approximately 88% seen once. Sequencing used CD45RA- memory CD4+ T cells from PBMCs. The receptors were sampled from a human donor with narcolepsy. CDR3s include the opening cysteine and the closing phenylalanine or tryptophan. A D gene is named only where the DNA matches it firmly. Clone size is shown for a subset of rows, as once, few, many or a class of expanded clone.

clone size	V gene	J gene	CDR3 length	D gene	CDR3 DNA	CDR3 protein
-	TRBV5-8	TRBJ1-1	14	-	TGTGCCAGCAGCTTGGGGGGCGCCAGGACTGAAGCTTTCTTT	CASSLGGARTEAFF
-	TRBV25-1	TRBJ2-7	12	-	TGTGCTACCGAGGGTGATCTTTACGAGCAGTACTTC	CATEGDLYEQYF
-	TRBV7-4	TRBJ1-4	15	-	TGTGCCAGCAGCATGAGACAGGCGAGTAATGAAAAACTGTTTTTT	CASSMRQASNEKLFF
-	TRBV2	TRBJ1-2	12	-	TGTGCCAGCAGTTCCACTAACTATGGCTACACCTTC	CASSSTNYGYTF
-	TRBV5-1	TRBJ1-5	15	-	TGCGCCAGCAGCCTAGGGGGAATGAGCAATCAGCCCCAGCATTTT	CASSLGGMSNQPQHF
-	TRBV21-1	TRBJ1-2	16	-	TGTGCCAGCAGCCCTAACACAGGCATCATTTGGCTCAGCTACACCTTC	CASSPNTGIIWLSYTF
-	TRBV2	TRBJ2-5	13	-	TGTGCCAGCAGACGACAGGCCCAAGAGACCCAGTACTTC	CASRRQAQETQYF
-	TRBV11-3	TRBJ2-1	16	-	TGTGCCAGCAGCTTAGCAGGACAGAACTCCTACAATGAGCAGTTCTTC	CASSLAGQNSYNEQFF
few	TRBV15	TRBJ2-2	17	TRBD2	TGTGCCACCAGCAGAGATATCCCCGGGGGGGGCGACGGGGAGCTGTTTTTT	CATSRDIPGGGDGELFF
-	TRBV2	TRBJ1-2	13	TRBD1	TGTGCCAGCAGTGATGGACAGGGAACCGGCTACACCTTC	CASSDGQGTGYTF
-	TRBV11-3	TRBJ2-1	16	TRBD2	TGTGCCAGCAGCTTAGTAGCGGGGGCCTCCTACAATGAGCAGTTCTTC	CASSLVAGASYNEQFF
-	TRBV19	TRBJ2-2	17	TRBD1	TGTGCCAGTAGTACCTGGGTCGGACAGGGATACACCGGGGAGCTGTTTTTT	CASSTWVGQGYTGELFF
-	TRBV10-1	TRBJ2-7	13	-	TGCGCCACCCACAGACAGAGCTCCTACGAGCAGTACTTC	CATHRQSSYEQYF
-	TRBV7-8	TRBJ2-1	16	TRBD2	TGTGCCAGCAGCCGACTAGCGCCGGAACACGGGAATGAGCAGTTCTTC	CASSRLAPEHGNEQFF
-	TRBV11-1	TRBJ2-7	15	TRBD1	TGTGCCAGCAGCCCATCCGACAGGGGGGGAGGCGAGCAGTACTTC	CASSPSDRGGGEQYF
-	TRBV7-2	TRBJ2-3	15	TRBD1	TGTGCCAGCAGCCAACAGGGGGCGAGCACAGATACGCAGTATTTT	CASSQQGASTDTQYF
few	TRBV4-3	TRBJ1-5	15	-	TGCGCCAGCAGCCCCCAATCGGACGGCCGGGAGCCCCAGCATTTT	CASSPQSDGREPQHF
-	TRBV6-1	TRBJ1-4	15	-	TGTGCCAGCAGTGAAGTGGTAGGGGGAGGGGAAAAACTGTTTTTT	CASSEVVGGGEKLFF
once	TRBV7-2	TRBJ2-2	16	TRBD2	TGTGCCAGCACTAGAGGGGGACTAGCGAGTTCCGGGGAGCTGTTTTTT	CASTRGGLASSGELFF
-	TRBV6-5	TRBJ2-7	15	TRBD1	TGTGCCAGCATTTTATCGGGGACAGCCTCCTACGAGCAGTACTTC	CASILSGTASYEQYF
-	TRBV2	TRBJ2-1	13	-	TGTGCCAGCAGTCCCATACCCTACAATGAGCAGTTCTTC	CASSPIPYNEQFF
once	TRBV4-3	TRBJ2-2	14	-	TGCGCCAGCAGCCAGAGGACACACACCGGGGAGCTGTTTTTT	CASSQRTHTGELFF
-	TRBV29-1	TRBJ2-1	12	TRBD1	TGCAGCGGGACAGGAACGGTAAATGAGCAGTTCTTC	CSGTGTVNEQFF
-	TRBV6-1	TRBJ1-4	16	-	TGTGCCAGCAGTGAAATGGCGGCGGCCGGGGGAGAAAAACTGTTTTTT	CASSEMAAAGGEKLFF
-	TRBV5-6	TRBJ1-2	15	-	TGTGCCAGCAGCTTGTTGAAAGATTTTAGCTATGGCTACACCTTC	CASSLLKDFSYGYTF
-	TRBV11-2	TRBJ1-2	14	-	TGTGCCAGCAGGTTCGGAAGGGGGGGTCGTGGCTACACCTTC	CASRFGRGGRGYTF
-	TRBV7-2	TRBJ2-1	13	-	TGTGCCAGCAGCTTAGGGCGACTAGGTGAGCAGTTCTTC	CASSLGRLGEQFF
-	TRBV5-6	TRBJ2-5	12	-	TGTGCCAGCAGCTTGCCGCGGGCGGAGCAGTACTTC	CASSLPRAEQYF
-	TRBV7-2	TRBJ2-2	15	TRBD1	TGTGCCAGCAGCCAGGGGGCCGCGGGCACCGGGGAGCTGTTTTTT	CASSQGAAGTGELFF
-	TRBV10-3	TRBJ2-3	15	TRBD2	TGTGCCATCAGTGAGACCGGGACTAACACAGATACGCAGTATTTT	CAISETGTNTDTQYF
-	TRBV6-5	TRBJ2-5	15	-	TGTGCCAGCAGCTCAGCACAGGTCCCCCAAGAGACCCAGTACTTC	CASSSAQVPQETQYF